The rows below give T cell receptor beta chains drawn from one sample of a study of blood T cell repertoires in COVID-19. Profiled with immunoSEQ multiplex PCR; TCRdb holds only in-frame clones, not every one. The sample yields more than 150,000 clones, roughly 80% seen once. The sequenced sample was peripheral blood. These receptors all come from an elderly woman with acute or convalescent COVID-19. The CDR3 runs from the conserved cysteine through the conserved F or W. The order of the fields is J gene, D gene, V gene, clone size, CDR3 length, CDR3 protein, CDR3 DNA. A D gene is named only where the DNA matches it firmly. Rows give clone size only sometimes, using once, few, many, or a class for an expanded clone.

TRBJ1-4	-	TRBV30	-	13	CAWSVRGAEKLFF	TGTGCCTGGAGTGTCCGGGGGGCCGAAAAACTGTTTTTT
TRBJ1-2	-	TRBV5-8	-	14	CASSFPGHLYGYTF	TGTGCCAGCAGCTTCCCGGGACACCTATATGGCTACACCTTC
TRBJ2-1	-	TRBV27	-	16	CASSLFSTGGDNEQFF	TGTGCCAGCAGTTTATTTAGCACAGGGGGGGACAATGAGCAGTTCTTC
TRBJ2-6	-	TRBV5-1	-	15	CASNVGGSGANVLTF	TGCGCCAGCAATGTAGGGGGCTCTGGGGCCAACGTCCTGACTTTC
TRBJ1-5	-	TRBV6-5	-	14	CASSSTISNQPQHF	TGTGCCAGCAGTTCGACAATAAGCAATCAGCCCCAGCATTTT
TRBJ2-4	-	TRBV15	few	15	CATSRGAGAKNIQYF	TGTGCCACCAGCAGGGGAGCGGGAGCCAAAAACATTCAGTACTTC
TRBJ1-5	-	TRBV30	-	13	CAWSVRDDQPQHF	TGTGCCTGGAGTGTACGAGATGATCAGCCCCAGCATTTT
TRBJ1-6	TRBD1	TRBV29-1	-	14	CSARTGDTNSPLHF	TGCAGCGCCCGGACAGGGGATACGAATTCACCCCTCCACTTT
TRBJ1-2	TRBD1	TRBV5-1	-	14	CASRPGTGPYGYTF	TGCGCCAGCAGGCCCGGGACAGGCCCTTATGGCTACACCTTC
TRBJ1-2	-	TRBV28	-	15	CASSLGSGENYGYTF	TGTGCCAGCAGTTTGGGGTCGGGGGAGAACTATGGCTACACCTTC
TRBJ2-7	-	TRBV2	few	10	CAFSGHEQYF	TGTGCCTTCAGCGGGCACGAGCAGTACTTC
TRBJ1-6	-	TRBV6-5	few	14	CASSSPGQNSPLHF	TGTGCCAGCAGTTCGCCGGGACAAAATTCACCCCTCCACTTT
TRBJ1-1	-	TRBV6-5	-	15	CASTPFVTALAEAFF	TGTGCCAGCACCCCTTTCGTGACAGCACTGGCTGAAGCTTTCTTT
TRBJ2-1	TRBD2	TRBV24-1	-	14	CATSVATSSNEQFF	TGTGCCACCAGTGTTGCGACTAGCAGCAATGAGCAGTTCTTC
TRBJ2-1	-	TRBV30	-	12	CAWTQGYNEQFF	TGTGCCTGGACTCAGGGGTACAATGAGCAGTTCTTC
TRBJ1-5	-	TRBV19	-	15	CASSDVAGSNQPQHF	TGTGCCAGTAGTGACGTAGCAGGGTCTAATCAGCCCCAGCATTTT
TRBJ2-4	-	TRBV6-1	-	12	CASSEARDIQYF	TGTGCCAGCAGTGAAGCGCGGGACATTCAGTACTTC
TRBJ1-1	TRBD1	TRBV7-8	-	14	CATRGQALNTEAFF	TGTGCCACCAGAGGACAGGCTTTGAACACTGAAGCTTTCTTT
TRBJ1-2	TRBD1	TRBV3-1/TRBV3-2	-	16	CASTGEDRGGIYGYTF	TGTGCCAGCACCGGAGAGGACAGGGGCGGAATCTATGGCTACACCTTC
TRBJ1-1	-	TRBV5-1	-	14	CASSQDTGNTEAFF	TGCGCCAGCAGCCAGGACACCGGGAACACTGAAGCTTTCTTT
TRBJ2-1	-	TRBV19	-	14	CASSRQNSYNEQFF	TGTGCCAGTAGCAGACAGAACTCCTACAATGAGCAGTTCTTC
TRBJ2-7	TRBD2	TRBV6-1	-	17	CASSETGIGTSSYEQYF	TGTGCCAGCAGTGAAACCGGGATAGGGACTAGCTCCTACGAGCAGTACTTC
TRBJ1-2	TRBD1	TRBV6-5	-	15	CASRIGDSFLYGYTF	TGTGCCAGCAGGATAGGGGACAGCTTCCTATATGGCTACACCTTC
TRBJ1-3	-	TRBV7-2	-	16	CASSLGPLRSGNTIYF	TGTGCCAGCAGCTTAGGGCCCCTCCGCTCTGGAAACACCATATATTTT
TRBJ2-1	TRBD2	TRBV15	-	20	CATSSPPGMTSGKFGNEQFF	TGTGCCACCAGCAGTCCCCCGGGGATGACTAGCGGGAAGTTCGGCAATGAGCAGTTCTTC
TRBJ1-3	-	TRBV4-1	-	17	CASSQGLTVSSGNTIYF	TGCGCCAGCAGCCAAGGATTGACTGTAAGCTCTGGAAACACCATATATTTT
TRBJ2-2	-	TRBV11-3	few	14	CASSPDSKAGELFF	TGTGCCAGCAGCCCTGACTCGAAGGCCGGGGAGCTGTTTTTT
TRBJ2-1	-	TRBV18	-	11	CASSPEREQFF	TGTGCCAGCTCACCCGAGCGCGAGCAGTTCTTC
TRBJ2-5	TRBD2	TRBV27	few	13	CASSYRGRETQYF	TGTGCCAGCAGTTACCGCGGGAGGGAGACCCAGTACTTC
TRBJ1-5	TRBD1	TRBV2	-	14	CASTRSTGDQPQHF	TGTGCCAGCACAAGAAGCACAGGGGATCAGCCCCAGCATTTT
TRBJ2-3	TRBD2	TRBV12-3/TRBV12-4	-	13	CASSPQGGDTQYF	TGTGCCAGCAGCCCCCAGGGAGGGGATACGCAGTATTTT
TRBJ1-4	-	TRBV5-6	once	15	CASSLVRGAPGKLFF	TGTGCCAGCAGCTTGGTTCGGGGGGCGCCTGGAAAACTGTTTTTT
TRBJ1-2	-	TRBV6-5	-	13	CASRPSAPYGYTF	TGTGCCAGCAGACCGAGCGCTCCCTATGGCTACACCTTC
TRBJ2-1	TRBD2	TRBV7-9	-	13	CAGGTSSYNEQFF	TGTGCCGGAGGGACTAGCTCCTACAATGAGCAGTTCTTC
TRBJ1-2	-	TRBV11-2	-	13	CASSLDSNYGYTF	TGTGCCAGCAGCTTGGACAGTAACTATGGCTACACCTTC
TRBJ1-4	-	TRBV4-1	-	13	CASSSPTKGGLFF	TGCGCCAGCAGCTCGCCGACTAAGGGTGGGCTGTTTTTT
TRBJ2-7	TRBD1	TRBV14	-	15	CPRTQNRGQGGEQYF	TGTCCCCGCACCCAAAACCGGGGACAGGGGGGAGAGCAGTACTTC
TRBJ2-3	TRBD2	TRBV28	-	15	CASGSLAGGGKGQYF	TGTGCCAGCGGAAGCTTAGCGGGAGGGGGGAAAGGGCAGTATTTT
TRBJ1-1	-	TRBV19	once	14	CASSMFGGGTEAFF	TGTGCCAGTAGTATGTTTGGGGGGGGCACTGAAGCTTTCTTT
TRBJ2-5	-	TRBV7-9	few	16	CASTSWVGRIAETQYF	TGTGCCAGCACCTCTTGGGTGGGGCGGATTGCAGAGACCCAGTACTTC
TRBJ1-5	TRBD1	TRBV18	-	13	CASSPRDRQPQHF	TGTGCCAGCTCACCTAGGGACAGGCAGCCCCAGCATTTT
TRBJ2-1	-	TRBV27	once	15	CASSSRDTQGNEQFF	TGTGCCAGCAGTTCCCGGGACACCCAGGGCAATGAGCAGTTCTTC
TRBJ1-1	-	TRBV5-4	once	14	CASSRGKMNTEAFF	TGTGCCAGCAGCAGGGGGAAAATGAACACTGAAGCTTTCTTT
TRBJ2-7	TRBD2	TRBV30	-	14	CAWRLAGVAYEQYF	TGTGCCTGGAGGCTAGCGGGAGTGGCCTACGAGCAGTACTTC
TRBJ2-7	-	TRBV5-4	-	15	CASSLNPGSSYEQYF	TGTGCCAGCAGCTTGAACCCAGGATCGTCCTACGAGCAGTACTTC
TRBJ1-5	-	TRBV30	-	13	CAWSMQADWAQHF	TGTGCCTGGAGTATGCAGGCCGATTGGGCCCAGCATTTT
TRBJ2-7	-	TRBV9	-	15	CASSVEGGRGYEQYF	TGTGCCAGCAGCGTAGAAGGAGGCAGGGGCTACGAGCAGTACTTC
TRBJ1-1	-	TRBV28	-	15	CASRSPRGGNTEAFF	TGTGCCAGCAGATCCCCCCGTGGAGGGAACACTGAAGCTTTCTTT
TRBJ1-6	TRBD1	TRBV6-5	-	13	CASRDRGDSPLHF	TGTGCCAGCAGAGACAGGGGGGATTCACCCCTCCACTTT
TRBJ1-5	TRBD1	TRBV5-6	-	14	CASSLRQGNQPQHF	TGTGCCAGCAGCCTCCGACAGGGAAATCAGCCCCAGCATTTT
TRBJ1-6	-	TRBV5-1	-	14	CASSLGQGGSPLHF	TGCGCCAGCAGCTTGGGGCAGGGAGGTTCACCCCTCCACTTT
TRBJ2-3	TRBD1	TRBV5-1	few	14	CASSLGQGADTQYF	TGCGCCAGCAGCTTGGGACAGGGGGCAGATACGCAGTATTTT